This T cell receptor (beta chain) emerged from a study of blood T cell repertoires in COVID-19. The overall study: T cells, B-cell-depleted T cells, or PBMCs provided the cDNA or gDNA that served as material.

Germline V gene sequence: CDR1 MNHNY, CDR2 SVGAGI (reference sequence). Between the trimmed V and J ends, which lost 7 bases and 0 bases, there was a span of 16 bases. There are 16 residues in the CDR3. Clones were sequenced by immunoSEQ multiplex PCR, and TCRdb holds only the in-frame ones, with some missing. The sample has roughly 230,000 clones, roughly four fifths seen once; the top ten hold approximately 4.4%. This clonotype originated in a man in his fifties with active or convalescent COVID-19. The rearrangement links TRBV6-6 to TRBJ2-1, with D perhaps matching TRBD2 (5 bases). The specimen was peripheral blood. CDR3 residues: CASTKSGPSSYNEQFF. For the CDR3, the DNA is TGTGCCAGCACCAAGAGCGGACCCAGCTCCTACAATGAGCAGTTCTTC.